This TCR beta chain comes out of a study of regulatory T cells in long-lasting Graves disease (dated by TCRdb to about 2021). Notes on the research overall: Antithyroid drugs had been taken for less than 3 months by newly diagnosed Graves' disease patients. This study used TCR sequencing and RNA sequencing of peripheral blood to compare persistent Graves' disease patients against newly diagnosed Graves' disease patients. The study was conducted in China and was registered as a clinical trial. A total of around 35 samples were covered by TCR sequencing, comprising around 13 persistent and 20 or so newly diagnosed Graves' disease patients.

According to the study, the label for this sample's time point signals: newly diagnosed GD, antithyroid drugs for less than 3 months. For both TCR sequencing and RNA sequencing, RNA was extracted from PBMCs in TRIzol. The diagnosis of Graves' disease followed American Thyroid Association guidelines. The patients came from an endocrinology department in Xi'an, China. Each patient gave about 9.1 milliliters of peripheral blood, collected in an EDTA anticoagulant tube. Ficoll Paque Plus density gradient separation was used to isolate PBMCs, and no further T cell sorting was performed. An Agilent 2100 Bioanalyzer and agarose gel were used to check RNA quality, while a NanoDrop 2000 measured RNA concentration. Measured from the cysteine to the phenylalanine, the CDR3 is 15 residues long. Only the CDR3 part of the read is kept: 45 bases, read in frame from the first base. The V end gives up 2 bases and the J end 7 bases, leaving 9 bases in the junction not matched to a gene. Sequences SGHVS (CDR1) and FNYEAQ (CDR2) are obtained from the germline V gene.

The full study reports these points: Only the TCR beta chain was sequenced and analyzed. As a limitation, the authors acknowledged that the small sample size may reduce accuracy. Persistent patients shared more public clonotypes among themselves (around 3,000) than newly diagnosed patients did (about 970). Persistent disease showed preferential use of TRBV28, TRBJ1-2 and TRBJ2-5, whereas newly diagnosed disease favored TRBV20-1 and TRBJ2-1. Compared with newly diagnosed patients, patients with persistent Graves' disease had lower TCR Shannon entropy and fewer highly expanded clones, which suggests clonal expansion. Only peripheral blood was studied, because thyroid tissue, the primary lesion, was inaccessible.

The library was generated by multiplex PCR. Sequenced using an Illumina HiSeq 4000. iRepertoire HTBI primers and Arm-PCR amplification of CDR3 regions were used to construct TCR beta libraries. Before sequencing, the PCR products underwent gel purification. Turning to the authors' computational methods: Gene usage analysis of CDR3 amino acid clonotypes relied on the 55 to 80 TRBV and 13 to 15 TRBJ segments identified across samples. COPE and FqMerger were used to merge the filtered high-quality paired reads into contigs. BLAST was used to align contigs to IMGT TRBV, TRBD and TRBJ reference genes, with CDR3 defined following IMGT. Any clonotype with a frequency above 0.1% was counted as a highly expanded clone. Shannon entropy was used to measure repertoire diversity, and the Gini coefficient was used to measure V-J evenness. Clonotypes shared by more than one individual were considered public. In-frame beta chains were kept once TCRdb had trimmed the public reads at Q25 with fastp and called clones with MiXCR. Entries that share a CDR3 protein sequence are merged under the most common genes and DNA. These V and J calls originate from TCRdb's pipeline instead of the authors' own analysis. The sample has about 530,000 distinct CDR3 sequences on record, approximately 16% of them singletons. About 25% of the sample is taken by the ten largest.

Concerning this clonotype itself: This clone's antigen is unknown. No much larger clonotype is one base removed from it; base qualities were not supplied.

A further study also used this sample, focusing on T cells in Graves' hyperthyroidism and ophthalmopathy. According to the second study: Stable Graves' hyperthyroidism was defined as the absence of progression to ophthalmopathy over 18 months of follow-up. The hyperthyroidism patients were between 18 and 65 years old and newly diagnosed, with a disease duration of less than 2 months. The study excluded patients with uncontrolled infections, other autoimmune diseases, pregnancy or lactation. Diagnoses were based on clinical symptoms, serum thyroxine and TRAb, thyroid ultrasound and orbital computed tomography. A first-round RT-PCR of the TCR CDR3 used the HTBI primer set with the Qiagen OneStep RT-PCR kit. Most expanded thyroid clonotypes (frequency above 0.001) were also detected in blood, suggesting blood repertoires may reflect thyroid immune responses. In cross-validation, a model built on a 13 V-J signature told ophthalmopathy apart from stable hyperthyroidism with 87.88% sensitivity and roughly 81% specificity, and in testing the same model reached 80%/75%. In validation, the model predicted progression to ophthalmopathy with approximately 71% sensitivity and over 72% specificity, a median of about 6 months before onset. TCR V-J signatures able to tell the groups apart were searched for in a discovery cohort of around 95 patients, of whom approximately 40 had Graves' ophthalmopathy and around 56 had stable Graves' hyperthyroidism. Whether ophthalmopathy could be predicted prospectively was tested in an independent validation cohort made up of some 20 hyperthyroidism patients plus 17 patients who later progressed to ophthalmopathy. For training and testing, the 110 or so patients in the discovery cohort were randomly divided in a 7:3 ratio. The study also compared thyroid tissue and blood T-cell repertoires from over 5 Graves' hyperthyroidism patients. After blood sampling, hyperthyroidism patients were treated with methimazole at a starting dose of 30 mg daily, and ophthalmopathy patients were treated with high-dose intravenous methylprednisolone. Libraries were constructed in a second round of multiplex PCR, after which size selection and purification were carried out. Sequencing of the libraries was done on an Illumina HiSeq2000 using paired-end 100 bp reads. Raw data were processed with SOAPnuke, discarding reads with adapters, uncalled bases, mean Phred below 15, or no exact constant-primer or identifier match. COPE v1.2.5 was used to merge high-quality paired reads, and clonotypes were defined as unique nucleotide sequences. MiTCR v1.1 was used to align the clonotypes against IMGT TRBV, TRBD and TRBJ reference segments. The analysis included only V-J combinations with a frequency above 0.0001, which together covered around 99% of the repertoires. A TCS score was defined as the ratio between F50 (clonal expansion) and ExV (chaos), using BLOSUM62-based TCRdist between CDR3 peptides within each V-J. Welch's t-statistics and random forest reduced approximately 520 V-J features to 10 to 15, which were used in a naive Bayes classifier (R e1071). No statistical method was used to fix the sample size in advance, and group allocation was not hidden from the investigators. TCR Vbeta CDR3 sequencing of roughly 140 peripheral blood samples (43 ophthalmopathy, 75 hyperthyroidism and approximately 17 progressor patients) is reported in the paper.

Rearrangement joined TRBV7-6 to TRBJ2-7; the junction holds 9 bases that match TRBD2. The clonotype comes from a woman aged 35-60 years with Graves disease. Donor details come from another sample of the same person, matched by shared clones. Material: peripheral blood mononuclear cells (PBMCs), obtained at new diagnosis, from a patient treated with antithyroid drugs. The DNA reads TGTGCCAGCAGCTTACTTAGCGGGGGCACGGGGGAGCAGTACTTC. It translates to CASSLLSGGTGEQYF.